The source of this T cell receptor (beta chain) is a study of T-cell reconstitution after alpha-beta-depleted transplantation in children. Broader study findings: At day 60, the high TCRbeta diversity found in some patients originated from recipient T cells and thymic progenitors that had survived. The study reportedly traced alpha-beta T cells about two months after transplant to several hundred expanded graft clones.

TCRbeta library construction was performed incorporating unique molecular identifiers. Each CDR3 protein gets one entry after TCRdb re-called the PCR reads with MiXCR. Seen here are about 980,000 distinct CDR3 sequences, about 26% observed once, and the top ten hold roughly 28%. This clonotype appeared a few times. Its antigen remains unidentified. V lost 1 base and J 8 bases, leaving 5 bases between the germline ends. The germline gives CDR1 LGHNA, CDR2 YNFKEQ. The CDR3 length is 12 residues. The source material was PBMCs, mostly from graft donor cells, sampled 360 days after TCRalphabeta/CD19-depleted stem cell transplant. The rearrangement uses TRBV4-2 and TRBJ1-4; D call uncertain. This receptor was taken from a boy under two years old who had a stem cell transplant for SCID, so the T cells may come from the graft donor. CDR3 loop: CASSQGSEKLFF. For the CDR3, the DNA is TGTGCCAGCAGCCAAGGAAGCGAAAAACTGTTTTTT.